This entry features one T cell receptor (beta chain) sequence. Its specificity is unknown. Isolated RNA was reverse transcribed into cDNA used as the sequencing template. Clones were read by immunoSEQ multiplex PCR, and TCRdb kept only the in-frame ones, dropping some. The data show roughly 200,000 clones, 45% to 65% seen once. Treatment: oral pan-JAK inhibitor, 5-10 mg twice daily. These data come from a study of CD8+ T cells in alopecia areata. As for the study in general: Severity in treated patients was scored by percentage of scalp area affected.

Germline CDR1 is SEHNR and CDR2 is FQNEAQ (reference sequence). This CDR3 has 12 amino acids. Findings and limits, study-wide: Scalp and blood samples kept many expanded lesional clones throughout tofacitinib. Whereas mice showed it more clearly, TCR sharing across patients was murkier, possibly because of HLA.

The source material was CD4+ T cells sorted from blood, sampled at week 4, from a patient treated with tofacitinib. This TCR derives from a human donor with alopecia areata. The chain recombines TRBV7-9 with TRBJ2-1, with a possible D match to TRBD2 (5 bases). Here the CDR3 reads CGPEGTYNEQFF. CDR3 nucleotide sequence: TGTGGTCCCGAGGGCACCTACAATGAGCAGTTCTTC.